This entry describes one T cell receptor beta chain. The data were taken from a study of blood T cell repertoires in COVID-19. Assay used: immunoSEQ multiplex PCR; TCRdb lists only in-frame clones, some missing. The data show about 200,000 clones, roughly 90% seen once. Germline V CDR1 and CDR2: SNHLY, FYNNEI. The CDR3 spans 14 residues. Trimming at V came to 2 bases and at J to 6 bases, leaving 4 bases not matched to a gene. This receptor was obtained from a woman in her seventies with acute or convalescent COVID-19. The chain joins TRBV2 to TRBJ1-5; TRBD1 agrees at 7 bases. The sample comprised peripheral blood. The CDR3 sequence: CASSERQGGQPQHF. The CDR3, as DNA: TGTGCCAGCAGTGAACGACAGGGCGGTCAGCCCCAGCATTTT.